This is a list of T cell receptor beta chains from one sample in a study of blood T cells in healthy people across ages. TCRdb reanalysed the 5' RACE reads using MiXCR and keeps one entry per CDR3 protein. The sample yields about 780,000 distinct CDR3 sequences, approximately 24% seen once. These sequences were also reported in another study, on T cells of mothers and their children.

Sequencing input: blood. All receptors derive from a boy between 5 and 17 years old in good health. The CDR3 runs from the conserved cysteine through the conserved F or W. Each record gives: clone size, V gene, D gene, J gene, CDR3 protein, CDR3 DNA. D genes are given only for firm matches. Where a row states a size, it is once, few, many or the class of an expanded clone; other rows omit it.

NA	TRBV7-8	NA	TRBJ2-5	CASSLASWAGRETQYF	TGTGCCAGCAGCTTAGCTTCCTGGGCGGGGCGGGAGACCCAGTACTTC
few	TRBV5-1	NA	TRBJ1-1	CASRGGGTEAFF	TGCGCCAGCAGGGGGGGAGGCACTGAAGCTTTCTTT
NA	TRBV27	TRBD2	TRBJ2-1	CASSPSGGVNNEQFF	TGTGCCAGCAGTCCGTCGGGAGGGGTCAACAATGAGCAGTTCTTC
NA	TRBV5-1	NA	TRBJ2-6	CASSLEGDGTNVLTF	TGCGCCAGCAGCTTGGAAGGGGACGGGACCAACGTCCTGACTTTC
few	TRBV4-1	NA	TRBJ2-5	CASSQDLSRQETQYF	TGCGCCAGCAGCCAAGATTTGTCCAGGCAAGAGACCCAGTACTTC
NA	TRBV3-1	TRBD1	TRBJ1-1	CASSQGGRGLWSTEAFF	TGTGCCAGCAGCCAAGGGGGCAGGGGGCTCTGGAGCACTGAAGCTTTCTTT
few	TRBV11-2	NA	TRBJ2-7	CASSPGAVSAYEQYF	TGTGCCAGCAGCCCTGGGGCAGTTTCGGCCTACGAGCAGTACTTC
few	TRBV11-2	NA	TRBJ2-7	CASSLVYSYEQYF	TGTGCCAGCAGCTTAGTTTACAGCTACGAGCAGTACTTC
few	TRBV27	NA	TRBJ1-1	CASSAPSTEAFF	TGTGCCAGCAGTGCCCCGTCCACTGAAGCTTTCTTT
NA	TRBV12-3/TRBV12-4	NA	TRBJ1-1	CASSLDGLTRKVAFF	TGTGCCAGCAGTTTAGACGGACTGACCCGAAAGGTGGCTTTCTTT
NA	TRBV15	NA	TRBJ2-6	CATSRKHSGANVLTF	TGTGCCACCAGCAGAAAACACTCTGGGGCCAACGTCCTGACTTTC
few	TRBV10-3	NA	TRBJ2-5	CAISEGVTQYF	TGTGCCATCAGTGAAGGTGTGACCCAGTACTTC
NA	TRBV7-2	NA	TRBJ2-5	CASSFSVETQYF	TGTGCCAGCAGTTTTAGCGTAGAGACCCAGTACTTC
NA	TRBV27	TRBD2	TRBJ2-7	CASSLSGDPMQREQYF	TGTGCCAGCAGCTTAAGCGGGGACCCTATGCAGAGGGAGCAGTACTTC
few	TRBV14	NA	TRBJ2-3	CASSHGLPSTDTQYF	TGTGCCAGCAGCCACGGACTACCGTCCACAGATACGCAGTATTTT
few	TRBV11-2	NA	TRBJ2-5	CASSLGIWKETQYF	TGTGCCAGCAGCTTAGGAATATGGAAAGAGACCCAGTACTTC
NA	TRBV20-1	NA	TRBJ2-1	CSAGGPAAYNEQFF	TGCAGTGCGGGGGGCCCCGCGGCCTACAATGAGCAGTTCTTC
NA	TRBV27	TRBD1	TRBJ2-1	CASSLLVGTGWDGEQFF	TGTGCCAGCAGTTTATTAGTAGGGACAGGGTGGGATGGTGAGCAGTTCTTC
NA	TRBV20-1	NA	TRBJ1-1	CSARKPWAPETTEAFF	TGCAGTGCTAGAAAGCCCTGGGCTCCCGAAACCACTGAAGCTTTCTTT
NA	TRBV29-1	NA	TRBJ2-7	CSVGFIGYEQYF	TGCAGCGTGGGGTTTATCGGCTACGAGCAGTACTTC
NA	TRBV7-8	NA	TRBJ2-7	CASSLERGSSYEQYF	TGTGCCAGCAGCTTGGAACGGGGGAGCTCCTACGAGCAGTACTTC
NA	TRBV28	NA	TRBJ2-5	CASSTGDTHLGAQYF	TGTGCCAGCAGTACCGGGGACACCCATCTCGGGGCCCAGTACTTC
NA	TRBV2	NA	TRBJ1-1	CASRRGGPNTEAFF	TGTGCCAGCAGGAGAGGGGGACCAAACACTGAAGCTTTCTTT
NA	TRBV6-6	NA	TRBJ2-7	CASSTLHPSYGEQYF	TGTGCCAGCAGTACTCTACACCCATCTTACGGGGAGCAGTACTTC
NA	TRBV13	NA	TRBJ2-2	CASSYRNTGELFF	TGTGCCAGCAGTTACAGGAACACCGGGGAGCTGTTTTTT